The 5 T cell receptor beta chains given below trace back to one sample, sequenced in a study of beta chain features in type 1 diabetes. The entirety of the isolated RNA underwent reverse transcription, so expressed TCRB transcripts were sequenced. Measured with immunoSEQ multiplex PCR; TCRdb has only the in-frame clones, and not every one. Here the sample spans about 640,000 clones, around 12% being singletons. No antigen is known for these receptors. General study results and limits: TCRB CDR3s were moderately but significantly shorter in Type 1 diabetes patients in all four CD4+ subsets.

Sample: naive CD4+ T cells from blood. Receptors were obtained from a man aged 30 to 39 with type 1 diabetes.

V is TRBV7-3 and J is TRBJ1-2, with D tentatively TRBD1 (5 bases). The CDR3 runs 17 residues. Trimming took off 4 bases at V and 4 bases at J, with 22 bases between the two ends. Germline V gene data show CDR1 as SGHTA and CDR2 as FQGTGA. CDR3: CASSSLVLARRGYGYTF. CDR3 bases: TGTGCCAGCAGCTCACTCGTCCTGGCCCGGAGGGGCTATGGCTACACCTTC.

CDR3 in amino acids: CASSQPYGYTF. Here the CDR3 DNA reads TGTGCCAGCAGCCAGCCCTATGGCTACACCTTC. The rearrangement uses TRBV11-2 and TRBJ1-2, with D unresolved. V was pared by 5 bases and J by 4 bases, with 5 bases between. The germline V gene has CDR1 SGHAT and CDR2 FQNNGV. This CDR3 comprises 11 residues. Using reference TRBV11-2 and TRBJ1-2 for the parts outside the CDR3, the full variable domain is EAGVAQSPRYKIIEKRQSVAFWCNPISGHATLYWYQQILGQGPKLLIQFQNNGVVDDSQLPKDRFSAERLKGVDSTLKIQPAKLEDSAVYLCASSQPYGYTFGSGTRLTVV.

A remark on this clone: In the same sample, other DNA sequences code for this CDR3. The CDR3: CASSLNTGELFF. In nucleotides, the CDR3 is TGTGCCAGCAGCCTCAACACCGGGGAGCTGTTTTTT. The rearrangement uses TRBV5-6 and TRBJ2-2; D gene uncertain. This CDR3 contains 12 residues. The germline V and J ends were trimmed by 4 bases and 2 bases, with 3 bases remaining between them. Germline-derived CDR1 and CDR2 are SGHDT and YYEEEE.

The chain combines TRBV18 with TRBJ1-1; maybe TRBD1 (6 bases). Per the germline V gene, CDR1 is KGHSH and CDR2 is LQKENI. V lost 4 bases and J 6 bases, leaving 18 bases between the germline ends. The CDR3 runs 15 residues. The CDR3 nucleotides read TGTGCCAGCTCACTGGACTACAGGGTTGTTTCTGAAGCTTTCTTT. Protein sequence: CASSLDYRVVSEAFF.

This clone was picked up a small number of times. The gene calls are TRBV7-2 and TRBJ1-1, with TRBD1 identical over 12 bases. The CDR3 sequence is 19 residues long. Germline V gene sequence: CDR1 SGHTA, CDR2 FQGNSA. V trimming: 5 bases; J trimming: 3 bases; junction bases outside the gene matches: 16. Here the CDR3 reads CASSTGTGGQSTWYTEAFF. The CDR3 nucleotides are TGTGCCAGCAGCACCGGGACAGGGGGCCAGTCAACGTGGTACACTGAAGCTTTCTTT.